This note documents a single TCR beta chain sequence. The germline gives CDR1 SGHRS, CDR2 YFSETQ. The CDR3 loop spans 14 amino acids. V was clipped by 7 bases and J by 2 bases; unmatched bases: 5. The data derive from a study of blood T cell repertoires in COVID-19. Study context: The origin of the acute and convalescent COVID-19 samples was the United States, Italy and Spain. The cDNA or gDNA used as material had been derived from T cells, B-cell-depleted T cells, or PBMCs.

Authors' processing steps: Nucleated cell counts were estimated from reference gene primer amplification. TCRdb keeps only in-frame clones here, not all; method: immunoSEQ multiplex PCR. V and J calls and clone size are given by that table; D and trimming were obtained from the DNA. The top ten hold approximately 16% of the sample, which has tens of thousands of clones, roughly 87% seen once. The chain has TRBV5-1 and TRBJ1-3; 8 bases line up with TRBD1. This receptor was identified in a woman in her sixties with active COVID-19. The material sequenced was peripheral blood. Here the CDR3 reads CASGQGSTGNTIYF. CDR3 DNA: TGCGCCAGCGGACAGGGTTCGACTGGAAACACCATATATTTT.